These 32 T cell receptor beta chains were sequenced from one sample in a study of OX40 agonist ivuxolimab in advanced cancers. Assay: immunoSEQ multiplex PCR; the TCRdb copy retains only in-frame clones and omits some. Among 70,000 to 95,000 clones listed, around 80% were seen once. The sample here was CD4+ or CD8+ T cells sorted from blood, taken in a trial of the OX40 agonist ivuxolimab. The source of these receptors is an adult with an advanced solid tumor such as melanoma, head and neck, liver or kidney cancer.

The chain uses TRBV6-6 and TRBJ1-5; 10 bases map to TRBD1. The CDR3 consists of 15 residues. V shed 5 bases, J shed 6 bases, and the junction held 7 bases outside the gene matches. From germline, CDR1 is MNHNY and CDR2 SVGAGI (reference sequence). The CDR3 DNA reads TGTGCCAGCAGTACGACAGGGGGCGCGTCTCAGCCCCAGCATTTT. It specifies CASSTTGGASQPQHF.

The V call is TRBV2, the J call TRBJ1-5; no reliable D call. Germline V lookup: CDR1 SNHLY, CDR2 FYNNEI. V was shortened by 7 bases and J by 9 bases, with 16 bases between the two germline ends. This CDR3 spans 13 amino acids. CDR3 loop: CASKSEGGPPQHF. CDR3 nucleotides: TGTGCCAGCAAGTCCGAGGGTGGTCCGCCCCAGCATTTT.

The chain recombines TRBV9 with TRBJ1-6, with D perhaps TRBD1 (5 bases). Germline V gives CDR1 SGDLS, CDR2 YYNGEE. Trimming pared 0 bases from V and 7 bases from J, leaving 14 bases between. There are 16 residues in the CDR3. CDR3 nucleotides: TGTGCCAGCAGCGTAGGGGGCGGGGGAAAGAATTCACCCCTCCACTTT. Protein: CASSVGGGGKNSPLHF.

V usage is TRBV2 and J usage is TRBJ2-1, with D perhaps matching TRBD2 (5 bases). CDR3 size: 13 residues. Trimming shortened V by 7 bases and J by 2 bases, and 9 bases separated the two germline ends. Germline loops: CDR1 SNHLY, CDR2 FYNNEI. The CDR3 sequence: CASNQRTYNEQFF. Written as DNA, the CDR3 is TGTGCCAGCAACCAGCGGACCTACAATGAGCAGTTCTTC.

V and J are TRBV5-4 and TRBJ2-5, with 12 bases matching TRBD2. Germline V gives CDR1 SGHNT, CDR2 YYREEE (reference sequence). J lost 5 bases, V lost 4 bases, and 6 bases had no gene match. The CDR3 runs 15 residues. This CDR3 is CASSNLAGGRETQYF. DNA for the CDR3: TGTGCCAGCAGCAACCTAGCGGGGGGGAGGGAGACCCAGTACTTC.

This rearrangement joins TRBV10-3 to TRBJ2-3; D not resolved. This CDR3 region has 16 residues. Germline V CDR1 and CDR2: ENHRY, SYGVKD. Trimming removed 4 bases at V and 0 bases at J, with 14 bases between. For the CDR3, the DNA is TGTGCCATCAGTGGGCGCCGTGGGGTTAGCACAGATACGCAGTATTTT. It encodes CAISGRRGVSTDTQYF.

This clone occurred a few times. The chain recombines TRBV7-2 with TRBJ2-5, with a possible D match to TRBD2 (7 bases). CDR3 length equals 15 residues. Germline-derived CDR1 and CDR2 are SGHTA and FQGNSA. The germline V and J ends were trimmed by 6 bases and 5 bases, with 19 bases remaining between them. The CDR3 DNA follows: TGTGCCAGCAGTCCTCAGGAGGGGGAGGGCGAGACCCAGTACTTC. It yields the protein CASSPQEGEGETQYF.

The V call is TRBV27, the J call TRBJ1-6; weak D call: TRBD1 (6 bases). The V gene lost 5 bases and the J gene lost 10 bases, with 18 bases spanning the gap. Germline loops: CDR1 MNHEY, CDR2 SMNVEV (reference sequence). The CDR3 totals 15 residues. The CDR3 nucleotides are TGTGCCAGCAGTGTTGAGACAGGCCTTGGGTCACCCCTCCACTTT. It encodes CASSVETGLGSPLHF.

The rearrangement links TRBV5-1 to TRBJ2-3, with TRBD2 as a possible D gene (6 bases). V lost 4 bases and J 0 bases, leaving 9 bases between the germline ends. The CDR3 has 14 amino acids. Per germline, CDR1 SGHRS and CDR2 YFSETQ. DNA of the CDR3: TGCGCCAGCAGCCGTAGCGGTAGCACAGATACGCAGTATTTT. Translation gives CASSRSGSTDTQYF.

This rearrangement joins TRBV30 to TRBJ2-7, with a weak D call TRBD1 (6 bases). Germline CDR1 is GTSNPN and CDR2 is SVGIG (reference sequence). V was pared by 3 bases and J by 6 bases, with 18 bases between. The CDR3 length is 14 residues. The CDR3, as DNA: TGTGCCTGGAGCAGGACAGTGACCGTTCGCGAGCAGTACTTC. Residues: CAWSRTVTVREQYF.

The V gene is TRBV2, the J gene TRBJ2-7; weak D call: TRBD1 (5 bases). This CDR3 has 14 residues. Deletions cut 1 base from V and 4 bases from J, with 11 bases between. Germline V gives CDR1 SNHLY, CDR2 FYNNEI. CDR3 sequence: CASSEDRSEYEQYF. CDR3 coding DNA: TGTGCCAGCAGTGAAGACAGGTCAGAGTACGAGCAGTACTTC.

The chain combines TRBV7-2 with TRBJ2-4; no firm D call. V was cut by 5 bases and J by 3 bases, with 11 bases left in between. The CDR3 has 14 amino acids. Germline loops: CDR1 SGHTA, CDR2 FQGNSA. The CDR3 DNA reads as TGTGCCAGCAGCCCCGCGTTGGACAAAAACATTCAGTACTTC. Encoded protein: CASSPALDKNIQYF.

The rearrangement uses TRBV19 and TRBJ1-5, with 7 bases that match TRBD1. Germline-derived CDR1 and CDR2 are LNHDA and SQIVND (reference sequence). CDR3 length: 14 amino acids. The J segment lost 3 bases and the V segment lost 7 bases, leaving 6 bases of the junction unmatched. The CDR3 region has the DNA TGTGCCAGTAATAGAGGGGGCAACAATCAGCCCCAGCATTTT. Translating gives CASNRGGNNQPQHF.

In the case of this clone: This sample includes further DNA sequences coding for the same CDR3. This rearrangement joins TRBV28 to TRBJ1-5; 8 bases match TRBD1. The CDR3 has 16 residues. The ends lost 3 bases at V and 4 bases at J; junction bases unmatched: 8. CDR1 is MDHEN, CDR2 SYDVKM, per germline. This chain's CDR3 is CASSFRDRGGNQPQHF. DNA for the CDR3: TGTGCCAGCAGTTTCCGTGACAGGGGTGGGAATCAGCCCCAGCATTTT. The complete variable domain, with remaining parts taken from reference TRBV28 and TRBJ1-5, reads DVKVTQSSRYLVKRTGEKVFLECVQDMDHENMFWYRQDPGLGLRLIYFSYDVKMKEKGDIPEGYSVSREKKERFSLILESASTNQTSMYLCASSFRDRGGNQPQHFGDGTRLSIL.

The chain couples TRBV2 to TRBJ1-4; 9 bases fit TRBD1. CDR1 is SNHLY and CDR2 is FYNNEI in the germline V gene. The CDR3 totals 14 residues. The trim removed 6 bases at V and 7 bases at J, leaving 6 bases unmatched. This chain's CDR3 is CASRVRDRAEKLFF. In DNA form, the CDR3 reads TGTGCCAGCAGAGTACGGGACAGGGCTGAAAAACTGTTTTTT.

The J gene is TRBJ2-3, the V gene TRBV5-1, with D possibly matching TRBD2 (5 bases). The CDR3 is 16 residues long. V was clipped by 4 bases and J by 0 bases, with 15 bases between them. Germline V gene lookup returns CDR1 SGHRS and CDR2 YFSETQ. The CDR3 protein is CASSPTTKPSTDTQYF. The CDR3 DNA is TGCGCCAGCAGCCCGACGACTAAACCTAGCACAGATACGCAGTATTTT.

This chain uses TRBV4-3 with TRBJ2-1; D ambiguous. Germline V gene data show CDR1 as LGHNA and CDR2 as YSLEER. The length of the CDR3 is 15 residues. V was pared by 0 bases and J by 3 bases, with 9 bases between. CDR3 sequence reads: CASSQEVRNYNEQFF. The CDR3, as DNA: TGCGCCAGCAGCCAAGAGGTCAGGAACTACAATGAGCAGTTCTTC.

The V call is TRBV7-2, the J call TRBJ1-4; D might be TRBD1 (5 bases). The germline CDR1 and CDR2 sequences are SGHTA and FQGNSA. The V gene lost 4 bases and the J gene lost 7 bases, with 16 bases spanning the gap. CDR3 size: 15 residues. The CDR3 spells CASSSLGAQSEKLFF. The CDR3 bases are TGTGCCAGCAGCTCTCTCGGGGCGCAGTCTGAAAAACTGTTTTTT.

The gene calls are TRBV2 and TRBJ1-6; no clear D. The V end was cut by 7 bases, the J end by 0 bases, with 10 bases between. Germline CDR1 reads SNHLY; CDR2 reads FYNNEI. CDR3 length equals 15 residues. DNA of the CDR3: TGTGCCAGCAAGGCGGATAGCTCCTATAATTCACCCCTCCACTTT. Encoded protein: CASKADSSYNSPLHF.

Here the CDR3 DNA reads TGTGCCAGCAGCTCCGCGGGGGGAGCGAACCAAGAGACCCAGTACTTC. It encodes CASSSAGGANQETQYF. The chain links TRBV7-2 to TRBJ2-5, with 8 bases identical to TRBD2. V was clipped by 4 bases and J by 0 bases; unmatched bases: 7. The CDR3 contains 16 residues. The germline V gene encodes CDR1 SGHTA and CDR2 FQGNSA.

The chain uses TRBV11-2 and TRBJ1-1; 12 positions agree with TRBD1. This CDR3 is 19 amino acids long. Germline V gene data show CDR1 as SGHAT and CDR2 as FQNNGV. The trim removed 4 bases at V and 0 bases at J, leaving 12 bases unmatched. The CDR3 coding sequence is TGTGCCAGCAGCTCGAACGGGTGGGGACAGGGGGCGGTGAACACTGAAGCTTTCTTT. This codes for CASSSNGWGQGAVNTEAFF.

This chain joins TRBV29-1 and TRBJ1-1; D not certain. Germline loops: CDR1 SQVTM, CDR2 ANQGSEA. The CDR3 covers 12 residues. V was cut by 3 bases and J by 2 bases, with 7 bases left in between. Here the CDR3 reads CSVEEYNTEAFF. The DNA for the CDR3 is TGCAGCGTTGAGGAATATAACACTGAAGCTTTCTTT.

The chain combines TRBV10-3 with TRBJ1-4; D possibly corresponds to TRBD1 (6 bases). The CDR3 contains 15 residues. The germline V gene has CDR1 ENHRY and CDR2 SYGVKD. Between the trimmed V and J ends, which lost 6 bases and 5 bases, there was a span of 16 bases. CDR3 in DNA: TGTGCCATCAGGGGAGAAACAGGGAAAAATGAAAAACTGTTTTTT. Its translation: CAIRGETGKNEKLFF.

The chain employs TRBV7-2 and TRBJ2-6, with 8 positions matching TRBD1. Per the germline V gene, CDR1 is SGHTA and CDR2 is FQGNSA. J gave up 2 bases and V 5 bases, and 5 bases lay outside the gene matches. The CDR3 consists of 16 residues. Here the CDR3 reads CASSRPTGAGANVLTF. CDR3 coding DNA: TGTGCCAGCAGCCGTCCGACAGGGGCTGGGGCCAACGTCCTGACTTTC.

J is TRBJ2-3 and V is TRBV4-3; the match to TRBD2 covers 10 bases. CDR1 is LGHNA and CDR2 is YSLEER in the germline V gene. The CDR3 consists of 16 residues. With V trimmed by 0 bases and J by 3 bases, 3 bases remained unmatched. CDR3 in DNA: TGCGCCAGCAGCCAAGAAGCGGGGGGGCGGACAGATACGCAGTATTTT. This sequence encodes CASSQEAGGRTDTQYF.

The V call is TRBV9, the J call TRBJ1-2; tentative D call: TRBD1 (5 bases). V was shortened by 3 bases and J by 2 bases, with 20 bases between the two germline ends. The CDR3 is made up of 17 amino acids. Germline CDR1 reads SGDLS; CDR2 reads YYNGEE. CDR3 sequence reads: CASSAWMPGRSNYGYTF. The CDR3 coding sequence is TGTGCCAGCAGCGCATGGATGCCAGGGAGATCGAACTATGGCTACACCTTC.

This rearrangement joins TRBV6-6 to TRBJ1-1, with 9 bases matching TRBD1. V lost 5 bases to trimming and J lost 4 bases; unmatched junction nucleotides: 5. CDR1 and CDR2 from the germline V gene are MNHNY and SVGAGI (reference sequence). The CDR3 sequence is 14 residues long. CDR3 in DNA: TGTGCCAGCAGTCTGACAGGGGGAGGCACTGAAGCTTTCTTT. Amino acids: CASSLTGGGTEAFF.

The V call is TRBV19, the J call TRBJ1-6; 8 bases fit TRBD1. The CDR3 has 15 residues. Germline V gene lookup returns CDR1 LNHDA and CDR2 SQIVND (reference sequence). Losses at the gene ends were 2 bases for V and 11 bases for J; bases not matched to a gene: 8. CDR3 loop: CASSIRDRLAAPLHF. CDR3 DNA: TGTGCCAGTAGTATAAGGGACAGGCTCGCTGCACCCCTCCACTTT.

The genes are TRBV9 and TRBJ2-1; no reliable D call. This CDR3 contains 12 residues. Germline-derived CDR1 and CDR2 are SGDLS and YYNGEE. V was clipped by 0 bases and J by 15 bases, with 13 bases between them. For the CDR3, the DNA is TGTGCCAGCAGCGTAGAAGGTGGGATACCGTTCTTC. This codes for CASSVEGGIPFF.

CDR3 in amino acids: CASSSGTVSYEQYF. CDR3 DNA: TGTGCCAGCAGCTCAGGGACAGTCTCCTACGAGCAGTACTTC. The chain carries TRBV5-4 and TRBJ2-7; 7 bases are shared with TRBD1. V lost 3 bases, J lost 0 bases, and 3 bases stayed unmatched. The germline CDR1 and CDR2 sequences are SGHNT and YYREEE (reference sequence). This CDR3 has 14 residues.

The chain is built from TRBV5-5 and TRBJ2-5; D may be TRBD1 (6 bases). The CDR3 is 15 residues long. The V end was cut by 1 base, the J end by 5 bases, with 15 bases between. Germline V gives CDR1 SGHKS, CDR2 YYEKEE (reference sequence). CDR3 residues: CASSLPLTGTETQYF. The CDR3 coding sequence is TGTGCCAGCAGCTTGCCCCTTACAGGGACGGAGACCCAGTACTTC.

As for this clone: A far larger clone is only one base removed, so a read error is likely. At the DNA level, this CDR3 is encoded by other sequences in the same sample as well. J is TRBJ1-2 and V is TRBV12-5; a possible D gene is TRBD1 (5 bases). CDR3 length equals 16 residues. CDR1 is LGHNT, CDR2 FRNRAP, per germline. The CDR3: CASGLGGTSGEDGYTF. For the CDR3, the DNA is TGTGCTAGTGGGTTGGGGGGGACGTCCGGAGAGGATGGCTACACCTTC.